The clone carrying this T cell receptor beta chain was detected only a few times. The antigen remains undetermined. The sample belongs to a study of beta chain features in type 1 diabetes. Study-wide findings and caveats: A moderate, significant TCRB CDR3 shortening appeared in type 1 diabetes across four CD4+ subsets.

The study reverse transcribed the entire isolated RNA, so it sequenced expressed TCRB transcripts. Only in-frame clones appear in the TCRdb table, and some are missing; sequencing was by immunoSEQ multiplex PCR. The sample holds 600,000 to 700,000 clones; 9.5% to 15% are singletons and the top ten take around 0.12%. The CDR3 runs 15 residues. Unmatched junction bases numbered 14, after V lost 10 bases and J lost 7 bases. The germline V gene has CDR1 SEHNR and CDR2 FQNEAQ (reference sequence). This sequence joins TRBV7-9 and TRBJ2-1; 9 bases are a match to TRBD2. The receptor's source is a man under 40 with type 1 diabetes. Specimen: naive CD4+ T cells from blood. For the CDR3, the DNA is TGTGCCACCCGTGCGACCTGGGCGGGGGGGAATGAGCAGTTCTTC. The encoded protein is CATRATWAGGNEQFF.